This T cell receptor beta chain was obtained from a study of T cell repertoires in cytomegalovirus infection. On the study more broadly: In public TCR beta signatures, there were indications of both CMV infection and matching HLA type. Findings and caveats of the study: Totalled public TCR beta family frequency picked out people who carried CMV plus the relevant HLA.

CDR3 size: 8 residues. The V end was cut by 7 bases, the J end by 7 bases, with 4 bases between. Germline V gene sequence: CDR1 DFQATT, CDR2 SNEGSKA (reference sequence). Concerning this clonotype: Its antigen is unknown.

TCRdb re-called the reads with MiXCR, one entry per CDR3 protein. The sample has approximately 700,000 distinct CDR3 sequences, about 40% seen once. The sequence came from a human donor in good health (CMV status not recorded). Some clones in this sample may be carry-over from other donors' samples. Sequencing was done on a sample of PBMCs. This chain uses TRBV20-1 with TRBJ1-2; D uncertain. CDR3 sequence (DNA): TGCAGTGGCCGTGGCTACACCTTC. This encodes CSGRGYTF.